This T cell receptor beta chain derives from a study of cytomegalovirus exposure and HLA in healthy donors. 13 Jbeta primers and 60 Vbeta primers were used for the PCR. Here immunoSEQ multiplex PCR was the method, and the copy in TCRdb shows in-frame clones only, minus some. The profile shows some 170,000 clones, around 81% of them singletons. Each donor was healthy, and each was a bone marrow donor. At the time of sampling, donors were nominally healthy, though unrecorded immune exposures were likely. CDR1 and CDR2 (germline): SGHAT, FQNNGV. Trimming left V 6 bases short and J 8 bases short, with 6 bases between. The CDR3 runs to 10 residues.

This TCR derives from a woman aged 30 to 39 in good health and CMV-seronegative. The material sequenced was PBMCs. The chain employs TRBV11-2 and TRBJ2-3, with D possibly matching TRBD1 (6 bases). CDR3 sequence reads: CASRGGTQYF. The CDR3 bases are TGTGCCAGCAGAGGGGGTACGCAGTATTTT.